This TCR beta chain was profiled in a study of control samples from healthy donors and cancer patients. TCRdb keeps only in-frame clones here, not all; method: immunoSEQ multiplex PCR. The table has about 82,000 clones, around 94% seen once. V lost 6 bases to trimming and J lost 0 bases, with 9 bases between them. In germline, CDR1 is SGHTA, CDR2 FQGNSA. The CDR3 runs 14 residues. V and J are TRBV7-2 and TRBJ2-4; the D gene is possibly TRBD2 (6 bases). The sequencing input was blood. The sequence was obtained from a woman between 18 and 29 years old in good health. This CDR3 is CASSVAVAKNIQYF. CDR3 nucleotide sequence: TGTGCCAGCAGTGTAGCGGTAGCCAAAAACATTCAGTACTTC.